Presented here are 12 T cell receptor beta chains from one specimen sequenced in a study of T cell responses to AZD1222 COVID-19 vaccine. The assay was immunoSEQ multiplex PCR, and TCRdb's table has in-frame clones only and misses some. The data show over 100,000 clones, 85% to 90% seen once. This specimen consisted of peripheral blood, obtained on day 0 of AZD1222 vaccination. The receptors shown here come from an adult in good health.

This clone was observed a few times. The V and J genes are TRBV6-2 or TRBV6-3 and TRBJ2-5; 7 bases map to TRBD2. V lost 6 bases to trimming and J lost 2 bases; unmatched junction nucleotides: 9. From germline, CDR1 is MNHEY and CDR2 SVGEGT. The CDR3 sequence is 15 residues long. The CDR3 spells CASSEIGLEQETQYF. In nucleotides, the CDR3 is TGTGCCAGCAGCGAAATAGGACTAGAGCAAGAGACCCAGTACTTC.

V usage is TRBV19 and J usage is TRBJ1-2; tentatively, D is TRBD1 (5 bases). Germline CDR1 is LNHDA and CDR2 is SQIVND (reference sequence). The germline V and J ends were trimmed by 7 bases and 5 bases, with 20 bases remaining between them. The CDR3 totals 15 residues. The chain's CDR3 is CASKEGRGSTYGYTF. The DNA of the CDR3 is TGTGCCAGTAAGGAGGGGCGAGGATCAACTTATGGCTACACCTTC.

This chain uses TRBV6-4 with TRBJ1-1; no clear D. The V gene lost 6 bases and the J gene lost 7 bases, with 21 bases spanning the gap. The CDR3 runs to 15 residues. The germline gives CDR1 MRHNA, CDR2 SNTAGT. CDR3 sequence reads: CASRYSAAYRIEAFF. DNA for the CDR3: TGTGCCAGCAGATACTCGGCCGCCTACCGGATTGAAGCTTTCTTT.

The chain combines TRBV29-1 with TRBJ2-6; weak D call: TRBD1 (5 bases). With 6 bases removed from V and 0 bases from J, the gap between germline ends came to 15 bases. The CDR3 length is 16 residues. Per the germline V gene, CDR1 is SQVTM and CDR2 is ANQGSEA. This chain's CDR3 is CSVPGFSNSGANVLTF. The CDR3 DNA sequence: TGCAGCGTCCCAGGGTTCTCGAACTCTGGGGCCAACGTCCTGACTTTC.

The chain uses TRBV29-1 and TRBJ2-2; 8 bases are a match to TRBD1. The CDR3 loop spans 14 amino acids. V dropped 7 bases and J dropped 3; count of bases not matched to a gene: 7. Germline CDR1 SQVTM, CDR2 ANQGSEA. The CDR3 reads CSARQGRDTGELFF. In DNA, the CDR3 is TGCAGCGCCCGACAGGGGCGGGACACCGGGGAGCTGTTTTTT.

This chain connects TRBV6-5 to TRBJ1-2, with 9 bases matching TRBD1. The CDR3 contains 16 residues. V lost 2 bases, J lost 10 bases, and 14 bases stayed unmatched. CDR1 is MNHEY and CDR2 is SVGAGI in the germline V gene. In nucleotides, the CDR3 is TGTGCCAGCAGTTACGAGGGTCTTCCCGGACAGGGGTACTACACCTTC. Amino acid sequence: CASSYEGLPGQGYYTF.

V gene TRBV7-6 combines with J gene TRBJ2-2; 7 bases are shared with TRBD1. The CDR3 totals 16 residues. Germline V lookup: CDR1 SGHVS, CDR2 FNYEAQ. Unmatched junction bases numbered 5, after V lost 0 bases and J lost 4 bases. The CDR3 spells CASSLAPGQTTGELFF. CDR3 in DNA: TGTGCCAGCAGCTTAGCGCCGGGACAGACCACCGGGGAGCTGTTTTTT.

The rearrangement joins TRBV28 to TRBJ1-4; maybe TRBD1 (5 bases). Germline CDR1 and CDR2: MDHEN and SYDVKM. The CDR3 sequence is 18 residues long. V gave up 7 bases and J gave up 4 bases, with 25 bases separating them. The CDR3 DNA reads TGTGCCAGCACCCGAACGTTTGTGTCCGGGACGAGTAATGAAAAACTGTTTTTT. Its translation: CASTRTFVSGTSNEKLFF.

The CDR3: CASSIRTGGSYNEQFF. CDR3 nucleotides: TGTGCCAGCAGCATACGCACAGGGGGTTCCTACAATGAGCAGTTCTTC. The V call is TRBV11-2, the J call TRBJ2-1; 8 nucleotides agree with TRBD1. The CDR3 extends over 16 amino acids. Germline V gene sequence: CDR1 SGHAT, CDR2 FQNNGV. Trimming took 5 bases from V and 1 from J; bases not matched to a gene: 7.

This clone was seen only once. The J gene is TRBJ2-3, the V gene TRBV7-3; D is uncertain. V lost 0 bases to trimming and J lost 2 bases, with 9 bases between them. The CDR3 has 15 amino acids. Germline values: CDR1 SGHTA, CDR2 FQGTGA. The CDR3 spells CASSLTGDFTDTQYF. In DNA form, the CDR3 reads TGTGCCAGCAGCTTAACCGGCGACTTCACAGATACGCAGTATTTT. The complete variable domain, with remaining parts taken from reference TRBV7-3 and TRBJ2-3, reads GAGVSQTPSNKVTEKGKYVELRCDPISGHTALYWYRQSLGQGPEFLIYFQGTGAADDSGLPNDRFFAVRPEGSVSTLKIQRTERGDSAVYLCASSLTGDFTDTQYFGPGTRLTVL.

The chain uses TRBV2 and TRBJ2-3, with 7 positions matching TRBD1. The CDR3 totals 12 residues. Germline V gene data show CDR1 as SNHLY and CDR2 as FYNNEI. After removal of 7 bases from V and 4 bases from J, the junction contained 2 bases not matched to a gene. The CDR3 sequence: CASMTGSDTQYF. DNA for the CDR3: TGTGCCAGCATGACAGGGTCAGATACGCAGTATTTT. Together with reference TRBV2 and TRBJ2-3, the CDR3 gives the full variable domain: EPEVTQTPSHQVTQMGQEVILRCVPISNHLYFYWYRQILGQKVEFLVSFYNNEISEKSEIFDDQFSVERPDGSNFTLKIRSTKLEDSAMYFCASMTGSDTQYFGPGTRLTVL.

The chain employs TRBV28 and TRBJ2-2; TRBD1 matches at 8 bases. The germline V gene encodes CDR1 MDHEN and CDR2 SYDVKM. The CDR3 covers 15 residues. V was clipped by 4 bases and J by 4 bases; unmatched bases: 5. CDR3 nucleotides: TGTGCCAGCAGTTCCCAGGGGGCGGGCACCGGGGAGCTGTTTTTT. Translated, it gives CASSSQGAGTGELFF. The variable domain in full, completed from reference TRBV28 and TRBJ2-2, reads DVKVTQSSRYLVKRTGEKVFLECVQDMDHENMFWYRQDPGLGLRLIYFSYDVKMKEKGDIPEGYSVSREKKERFSLILESASTNQTSMYLCASSSQGAGTGELFFGEGSRLTVL.